The T cell receptor (beta chain) under discussion was sequenced for a study of glioma-infiltrating T cells. Study overall: Samples included WHO grade II oligodendrogliomas or astrocytomas and initial-diagnosis grade IV glioblastomas. Blood libraries targeted roughly 4.5- to 11-fold coverage of 1 million or so T cells.

TCR alpha and beta CDR3 regions were amplified from RNA using iRepertoire nested multiplex PCR. One-step reverse transcription and amplification started from approximately 100-400 ng of tissue mRNA or PBMC total RNA. TCRdb redid the calling of the multiplex PCR reads with MiXCR, one entry per CDR3 protein. The sample records 300,000 to 400,000 distinct CDR3 sequences, about 40% being singletons. V was clipped by 6 bases and J by 6 bases; unmatched bases: 8. The CDR3 is 14 residues long. CDR1 and CDR2 from the germline V gene are MDHEN and SYDVKM. The material sequenced was glioma tissue, nonneoplastic brain tissue, or PBMCs (not recorded which). The chain carries TRBV28 and TRBJ2-7, with 10 bases fitting TRBD1. The source of this sequence is a human donor with low-grade glioma or glioblastoma, undergoing nonglioma brain surgery, or in good health (not recorded which). DNA of the CDR3: TGTGCCAGCAGCCGCGATTGGGACAGGGGCGAGCAGTACTTC. Amino acid sequence: CASSRDWDRGEQYF.